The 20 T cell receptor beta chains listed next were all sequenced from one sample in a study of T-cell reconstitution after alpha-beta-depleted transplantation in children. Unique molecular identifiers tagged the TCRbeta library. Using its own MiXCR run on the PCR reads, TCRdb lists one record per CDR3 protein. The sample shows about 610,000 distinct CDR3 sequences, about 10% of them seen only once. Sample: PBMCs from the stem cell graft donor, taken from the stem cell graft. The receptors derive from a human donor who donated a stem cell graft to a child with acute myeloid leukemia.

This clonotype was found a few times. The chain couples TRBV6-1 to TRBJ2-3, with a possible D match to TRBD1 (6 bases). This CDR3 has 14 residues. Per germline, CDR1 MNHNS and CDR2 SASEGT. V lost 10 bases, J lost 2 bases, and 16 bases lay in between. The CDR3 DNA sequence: TGTGCCACCAACCCAGGGGTTCCCACAGATACGCAGTATTTT. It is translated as CATNPGVPTDTQYF.

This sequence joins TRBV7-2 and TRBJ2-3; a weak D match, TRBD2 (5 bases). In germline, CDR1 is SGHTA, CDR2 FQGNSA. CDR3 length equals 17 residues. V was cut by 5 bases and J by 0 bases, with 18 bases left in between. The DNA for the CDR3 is TGTGCCAGCAGCCCGTCCCTGCTGGGAGCCAGCACAGATACGCAGTATTTT. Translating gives CASSPSLLGASTDTQYF.

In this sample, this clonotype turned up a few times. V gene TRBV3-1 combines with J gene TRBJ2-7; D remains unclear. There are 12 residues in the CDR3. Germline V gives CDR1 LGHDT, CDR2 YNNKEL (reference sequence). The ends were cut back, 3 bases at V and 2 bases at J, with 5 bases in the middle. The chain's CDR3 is CASSHGAYEQYF. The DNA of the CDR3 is TGTGCCAGCAGCCACGGAGCCTACGAGCAGTACTTC.

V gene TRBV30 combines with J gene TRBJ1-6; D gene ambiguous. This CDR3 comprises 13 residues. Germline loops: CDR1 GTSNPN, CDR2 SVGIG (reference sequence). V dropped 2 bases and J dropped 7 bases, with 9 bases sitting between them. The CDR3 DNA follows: TGTGCCTGGAGTCCCCTCGAGAATTCACCCCTCCACTTT. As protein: CAWSPLENSPLHF.

The CDR3 is CSARTVLTDSYGYTF. DNA of the CDR3: TGCAGTGCTAGAACAGTTCTGACGGACAGCTATGGCTACACCTTC. The J gene is TRBJ1-2, the V gene TRBV20-1, with D tentatively TRBD1 (6 bases). This CDR3 is built from 15 residues. In germline, CDR1 is DFQATT, CDR2 SNEGSKA (reference sequence). The V end lost 2 bases, the J end lost 4 bases, and 17 bases lay between the germline ends.

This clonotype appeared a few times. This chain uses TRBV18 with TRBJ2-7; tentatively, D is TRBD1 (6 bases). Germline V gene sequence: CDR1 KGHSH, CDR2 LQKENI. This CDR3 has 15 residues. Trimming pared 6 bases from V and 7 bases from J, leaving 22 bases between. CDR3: CASSLRRGQRGEQYF. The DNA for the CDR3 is TGTGCCAGCTCGCTTCGCCGTGGACAGAGAGGAGAGCAGTACTTC.

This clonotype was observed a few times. This CDR3 is CASSLVGTSYPTADTQYF. CDR3 nucleotide sequence: TGTGCCAGCAGTTTAGTGGGGACTTCTTACCCCACGGCAGATACGCAGTATTTT. The genes are TRBV28 and TRBJ2-3, with a possible D match to TRBD2 (6 bases). The V gene's germline CDR1 is MDHEN and CDR2 SYDVKM. CDR3 length: 18 amino acids. Trimming took off 2 bases at V and 4 bases at J, with 22 bases between the two ends.

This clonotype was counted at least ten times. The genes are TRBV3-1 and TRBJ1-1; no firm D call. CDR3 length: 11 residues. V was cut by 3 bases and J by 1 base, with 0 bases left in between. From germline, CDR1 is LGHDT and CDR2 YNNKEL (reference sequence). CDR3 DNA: TGTGCCAGCAGCCAGAACACTGAAGCTTTCTTT. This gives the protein CASSQNTEAFF.

In DNA, the CDR3 is TGTGCCAGCTCAACTCCAGTGGGCTACAATGAGCAGTTCTTC. Encoded protein: CASSTPVGYNEQFF. The chain links TRBV18 to TRBJ2-1; D unclear. The germline V and J ends were trimmed by 5 bases and 3 bases, with 11 bases remaining between them. The CDR3 consists of 14 residues. Germline CDR1 reads KGHSH; CDR2 reads LQKENI.

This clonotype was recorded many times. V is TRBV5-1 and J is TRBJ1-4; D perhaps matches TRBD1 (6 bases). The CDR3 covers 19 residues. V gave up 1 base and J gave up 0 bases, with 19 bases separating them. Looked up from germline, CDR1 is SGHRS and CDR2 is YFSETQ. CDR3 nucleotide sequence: TGCGCCAGCAGCTTGAAGGGCAGGGGCCCGGAAGCAACTAATGAAAAACTGTTTTTT. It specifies CASSLKGRGPEATNEKLFF.

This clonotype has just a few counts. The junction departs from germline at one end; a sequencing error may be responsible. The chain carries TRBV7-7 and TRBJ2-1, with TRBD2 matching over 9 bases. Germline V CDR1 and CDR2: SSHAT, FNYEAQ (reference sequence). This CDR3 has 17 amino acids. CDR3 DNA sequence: TGTGCTAGCAGCTTAGGGGTTGGACTAGCGAATTTTAATGAGCAGTTCTTC. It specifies CASSLGVGLANFNEQFF.

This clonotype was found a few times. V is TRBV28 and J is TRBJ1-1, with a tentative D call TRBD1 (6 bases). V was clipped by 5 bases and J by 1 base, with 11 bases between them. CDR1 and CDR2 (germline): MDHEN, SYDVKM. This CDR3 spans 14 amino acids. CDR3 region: CASSRGQRNTEAFF. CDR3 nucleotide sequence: TGTGCCAGCAGTCGGGGGCAGCGGAACACTGAAGCTTTCTTT.

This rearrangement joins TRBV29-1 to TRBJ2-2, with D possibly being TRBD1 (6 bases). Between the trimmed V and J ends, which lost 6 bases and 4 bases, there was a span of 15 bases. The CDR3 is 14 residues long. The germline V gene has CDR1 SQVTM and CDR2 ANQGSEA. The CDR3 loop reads CSVQGPRGTGELFF. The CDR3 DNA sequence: TGCAGCGTCCAGGGGCCCCGAGGCACCGGGGAGCTGTTTTTT.

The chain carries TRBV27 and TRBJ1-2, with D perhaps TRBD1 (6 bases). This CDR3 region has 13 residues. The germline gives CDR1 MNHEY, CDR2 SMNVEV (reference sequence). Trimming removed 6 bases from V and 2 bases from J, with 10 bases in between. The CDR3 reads CASSDRPNYGYTF. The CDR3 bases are TGTGCCAGCAGCGACAGGCCGAACTATGGCTACACCTTC.

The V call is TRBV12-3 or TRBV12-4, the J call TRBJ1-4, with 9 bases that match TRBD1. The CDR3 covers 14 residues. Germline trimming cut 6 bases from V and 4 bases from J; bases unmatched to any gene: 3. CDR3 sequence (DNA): TGTGCCAGCAGGAAGGGACAGGGTAATGAAAAACTGTTTTTT. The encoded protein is CASRKGQGNEKLFF.

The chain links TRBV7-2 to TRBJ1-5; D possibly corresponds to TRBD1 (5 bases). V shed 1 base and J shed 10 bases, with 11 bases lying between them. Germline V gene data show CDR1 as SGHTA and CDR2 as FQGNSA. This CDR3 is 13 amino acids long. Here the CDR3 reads CASSLGGPGPQHF. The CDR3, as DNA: TGTGCCAGCAGCTTAGGGGGCCCGGGCCCCCAGCATTTT.

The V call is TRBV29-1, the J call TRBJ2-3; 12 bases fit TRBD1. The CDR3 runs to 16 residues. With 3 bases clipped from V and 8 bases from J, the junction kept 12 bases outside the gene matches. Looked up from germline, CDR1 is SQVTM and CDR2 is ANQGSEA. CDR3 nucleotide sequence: TGCAGCGTTGATTTTACCCGGGACAGGGGGCAAGTTACGCAGTATTTT. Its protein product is CSVDFTRDRGQVTQYF.

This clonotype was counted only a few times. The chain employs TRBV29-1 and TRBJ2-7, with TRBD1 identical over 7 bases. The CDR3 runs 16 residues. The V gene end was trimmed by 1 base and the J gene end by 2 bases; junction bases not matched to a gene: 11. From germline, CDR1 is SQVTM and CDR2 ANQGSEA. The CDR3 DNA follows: TGCAGCGTTGAAGGATCTCAGGACAGGCCTCCCTACGAGCAGTACTTC. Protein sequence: CSVEGSQDRPPYEQYF.

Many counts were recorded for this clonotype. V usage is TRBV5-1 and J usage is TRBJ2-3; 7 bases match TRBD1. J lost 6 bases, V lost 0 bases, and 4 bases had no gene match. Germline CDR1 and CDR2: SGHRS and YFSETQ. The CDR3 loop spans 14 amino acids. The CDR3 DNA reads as TGCGCCAGCAGCTTGGAGGGGGCTGGTGATACGCAGTATTTT. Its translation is CASSLEGAGDTQYF. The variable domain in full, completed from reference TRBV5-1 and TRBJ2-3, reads KAGVTQTPRYLIKTRGQQVTLSCSPISGHRSVSWYQQTPGQGLQFLFEYFSETQRNKGNFPGRFSGRQFSNSRSEMNVSTLELGDSALYLCASSLEGAGDTQYFGPGTRLTVL.

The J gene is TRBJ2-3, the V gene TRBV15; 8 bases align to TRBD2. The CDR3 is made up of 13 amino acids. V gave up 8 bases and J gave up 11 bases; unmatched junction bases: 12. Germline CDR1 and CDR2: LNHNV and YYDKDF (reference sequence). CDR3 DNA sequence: TGTGCCACCCGGGGGGCAGCGGGAGTTAAGCAGTATTTT. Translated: CATRGAAGVKQYF. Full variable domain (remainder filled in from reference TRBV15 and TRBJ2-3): DAMVIQNPRYQVTQFGKPVTLSCSQTLNHNVMYWYQQKSSQAPKLLFHYYDKDFNNEADTPDNFQSRRPNTSFCFLDIRSPGLGDTAMYLCATRGAAGVKQYFGPGTRLTVL.